The clone carrying this T cell receptor (beta chain) is deemed medium-sized. Antigen unknown. The patients all showed relapse after autologous stem cell transplantation, while their brentuximab vedotin exposure varied. The entry originates in a study of PD-1 blockade in classical Hodgkin lymphoma. Study results and limitations: Still unresolved is the cause of the repertoire differences, which may be disease activity or prior therapy. Those patients who began receiving nivolumab less than 1 year after ASCT had lower diversity, and they were excluded.

V shed 0 bases and J shed 3 bases, with 9 bases lying between them. Germline CDR1 is SEHNR and CDR2 is FQNEAQ (reference sequence). This CDR3 is built from 14 residues. Only in-frame clones appear in the TCRdb table, and some are missing; sequencing was by immunoSEQ multiplex PCR. This table holds 24,000 or so clones, around 70% found once. The chain carries TRBV7-9 and TRBJ2-7; D gene uncertain. This material consisted of peripheral blood mononuclear cells (PBMCs), taken at baseline. This clonotype was obtained from a human donor with classical Hodgkin lymphoma. CDR3 residues: CASSLAGFLYEQYF. As DNA, the CDR3 is TGTGCCAGCAGCTTAGCCGGGTTCCTCTACGAGCAGTACTTC.